Listed here are 27 T cell receptor beta chains from one sample, sequenced in a study of T cell responses to AZD1222 COVID-19 vaccine. Data came from immunoSEQ multiplex PCR; TCRdb stores just in-frame clones and leaves some out. The sample includes 90,000 to 120,000 clones, about nine tenths of them seen just once. This material consisted of peripheral blood, taken 28 days after the second AZD1222 dose. The receptors stem from an adult who received the AZD1222 COVID-19 vaccine.

The chain couples TRBV10-3 to TRBJ1-5; D might be TRBD1 (5 bases). The CDR3 has 15 amino acids. Trimming cost V 0 bases and J 2 bases, with 8 bases left between them. CDR1 is ENHRY, CDR2 SYGVKD, per germline. In nucleotides, the CDR3 is TGTGCCATCAGTGAGTCGGGGGGAGGCAATCAGCCCCAGCATTTT. As protein: CAISESGGGNQPQHF.

The chain couples TRBV7-3 to TRBJ1-4, with a possible D match to TRBD1 (6 bases). The CDR3 spans 15 residues. Germline CDR1 reads SGHTA; CDR2 reads FQGTGA. The germline V and J ends were trimmed by 5 bases and 7 bases, with 17 bases remaining between them. The CDR3 is CASSRSGQTGEKLFF. The DNA of the CDR3 is TGTGCCAGCAGCCGATCAGGACAGACCGGTGAAAAACTGTTTTTT.

This chain joins TRBV10-1 and TRBJ2-7; D unresolved. The ends were cut back, 5 bases at V and 4 bases at J, with 12 bases in the middle. The CDR3 is 13 residues long. Per germline, CDR1 WNHNN and CDR2 SYGVQD (reference sequence). CDR3 loop: CASSRWIGYEQYF. The DNA for the CDR3 is TGCGCCAGCAGTAGGTGGATAGGGTACGAGCAGTACTTC.

The chain has TRBV10-3 and TRBJ2-3; D unclear. The V gene's germline CDR1 is ENHRY and CDR2 SYGVKD. This CDR3 is 12 amino acids long. V shed 8 bases and J shed 3 bases, with 9 bases lying between them. CDR3 protein: CAIGSRTDTQYF. The CDR3 DNA reads TGTGCCATCGGGTCTAGGACAGATACGCAGTATTTT.

The chain is built from TRBV7-3 and TRBJ1-3, with D unclear. Germline V gene sequence: CDR1 SGHTA, CDR2 FQGTGA. V was trimmed by 5 bases and J by 3 bases, leaving 17 bases between them. The CDR3 is 16 amino acids. CDR3 in DNA: TGTGCCAGCAGCAATTACTTTCAACCTCTTGGAAACACCATATATTTT. As protein: CASSNYFQPLGNTIYF.

The chain links TRBV19 to TRBJ2-7, with 8 bases that match TRBD2. This CDR3 region has 14 residues. From germline, CDR1 is LNHDA and CDR2 SQIVND (reference sequence). Trimming at V came to 4 bases and at J to 2 bases, leaving 4 bases not matched to a gene. In nucleotides, the CDR3 is TGTGCCAGTAGTACAAGCGGGGGAACCTACGAGCAGTACTTC. Encoded protein: CASSTSGGTYEQYF. The variable domain in full, completed from reference TRBV19 and TRBJ2-7, reads DGGITQSPKYLFRKEGQNVTLSCEQNLNHDAMYWYRQDPGQGLRLIYYSQIVNDFQKGDIAEGYSVSREKKESFPLTVTSAQKNPTAFYLCASSTSGGTYEQYFGPGTRLTVT.

The chain uses TRBV24-1 and TRBJ1-6; D is unclear. The ends were cut back, 6 bases at V and 10 bases at J, with 12 bases in the middle. From germline, CDR1 is KGHDR and CDR2 SFDVKD. The CDR3 length is 13 residues. CDR3 sequence reads: CATSQTLGSPLHF. The CDR3 bases are TGTGCCACCAGTCAAACATTGGGATCACCCCTCCACTTT.

The chain links TRBV29-1 to TRBJ1-2, with a possible D match to TRBD1 (6 bases). Germline values: CDR1 SQVTM, CDR2 ANQGSEA. The CDR3 consists of 14 residues. V dropped 3 bases and J dropped 0 bases, with 11 bases sitting between them. The CDR3 nucleotides are TGCAGCGTTGATTGGACAGTCCCTAACTATGGCTACACCTTC. Translated: CSVDWTVPNYGYTF.

This chain joins TRBV28 and TRBJ2-7; D could derive from TRBD1 or TRBD2 (5 bases each). Germline V gene data show CDR1 as MDHEN and CDR2 as SYDVKM. V was pared by 4 bases and J by 3 bases, with 7 bases between. CDR3 length: 12 residues. DNA of the CDR3: TGTGCCAGCAGTTCAGGGAGCTACGAGCAGTACTTC. Its protein product is CASSSGSYEQYF.

V gene TRBV28 combines with J gene TRBJ2-7; D might be TRBD1 (6 bases). Per the germline V gene, CDR1 is MDHEN and CDR2 is SYDVKM. The CDR3 totals 15 residues. Between the trimmed V and J ends, which lost 6 bases and 3 bases, there was a span of 18 bases. In nucleotides, the CDR3 is TGTGCCAGCAGCCACCGACGCAGGGGATTCTACGAGCAGTACTTC. Amino acid sequence: CASSHRRRGFYEQYF.

The CDR3: CASSENRRKTLAYTEAFF. In nucleotides, the CDR3 is TGCGCCAGCAGTGAGAACAGGCGTAAAACCCTTGCTTATACTGAAGCTTTCTTT. The chain is built from TRBV10-2 and TRBJ1-1; D is perhaps TRBD1 (5 bases). Per germline, CDR1 WSHSY and CDR2 SAAADI. Trimming took off 2 bases at V and 5 bases at J, with 24 bases between the two ends. The CDR3 extends over 18 amino acids.

The chain joins TRBV9 to TRBJ1-6; D is unresolved. V dropped 2 bases and J dropped 5 bases, with 14 bases sitting between them. Germline loops: CDR1 SGDLS, CDR2 YYNGEE. The CDR3 runs 16 residues. In DNA, the CDR3 is TGTGCCAGCAGCGTGTGCCTCAGGTTCCATAATTCACCCCTCCACTTT. Its translation is CASSVCLRFHNSPLHF.

This sequence joins TRBV6-2 or TRBV6-3 and TRBJ2-3; D ambiguous. This CDR3 has 16 residues. CDR1 and CDR2 from the germline V gene are MNHEY and SVGEGT. V was pared by 6 bases and J by 2 bases, with 18 bases between. The CDR3 loop is CASSDPMRRLTDTQYF. The CDR3 nucleotides read TGTGCCAGCAGCGACCCGATGCGGCGGCTCACAGATACGCAGTATTTT.

The chain carries TRBV13 and TRBJ2-2, with D possibly matching TRBD2 (5 bases). V lost 0 bases to trimming and J lost 2 bases, with 10 bases between them. CDR3 size: 16 residues. Germline V gives CDR1 PRHDT, CDR2 FYEKMQ (reference sequence). The CDR3 sequence: CASSLGRDINTGELFF. CDR3 DNA sequence: TGTGCCAGCAGCTTAGGCCGGGATATCAACACCGGGGAGCTGTTTTTT.

This clone showed up just a few times. The chain uses TRBV11-2 and TRBJ2-7, with 8 bases fitting TRBD1. The CDR3 runs to 17 residues. The germline CDR1 and CDR2 sequences are SGHAT and FQNNGV. Trimming cost V 0 bases and J 0 bases; bases outside gene matches: 7. The CDR3 here is CASSLDSIGQGSYEQYF. CDR3 coding DNA: TGTGCCAGCAGCTTAGATAGTATAGGACAGGGCTCCTACGAGCAGTACTTC.

The CDR3 protein is CASSRQGANTGELFF. CDR3 nucleotides: TGTGCCAGCAGCCGACAGGGGGCGAACACCGGGGAGCTGTTTTTT. This rearrangement joins TRBV28 to TRBJ2-2; 9 bases fit TRBD1. This CDR3 spans 15 amino acids. The J segment lost 0 bases and the V segment lost 6 bases, leaving 2 bases of the junction unmatched. Germline V gene data show CDR1 as MDHEN and CDR2 as SYDVKM.

The V gene is TRBV6-5, the J gene TRBJ2-1, with D possibly matching TRBD1 (5 bases). Germline V gene lookup returns CDR1 MNHEY and CDR2 SVGAGI. The CDR3 totals 15 residues. Between the trimmed V and J ends, which lost 8 bases and 7 bases, there was a span of 21 bases. CDR3 sequence (DNA): TGTGCCAGCTCTCATAGGTCCATTCAGGGTAATGAGCAGTTCTTC. Translating it yields CASSHRSIQGNEQFF.

The CDR3 here is CASSQPGGEQYF. CDR3 DNA: TGTGCCAGCAGCCAGCCAGGGGGCGAGCAGTACTTC. This chain links TRBV3-1 (or the pseudogene TRBV3-2) with TRBJ2-7; 7 bases are a match to TRBD1. Per germline, CDR1 LGHDT and CDR2 YNNKEL (reference sequence). The CDR3 has 12 residues. J gave up 6 bases and V 3 bases, and 2 bases lay outside the gene matches.

This clone was detected once. The J gene is TRBJ2-2, the V gene TRBV5-4; 7 nucleotides agree with TRBD1. J was trimmed by 5 bases and V by 2 bases; bases with no gene match: 3. CDR1 is SGHNT and CDR2 is YYREEE in the germline V gene (reference sequence). This CDR3 comprises 14 residues. CDR3 nucleotide sequence: TGTGCCAGCAGCTTATACAGGGGTACCGGGGAGCTGTTTTTT. Amino acid sequence: CASSLYRGTGELFF.

The chain uses TRBV10-3 and TRBJ2-5; 14 bases map to TRBD2. J was trimmed by 5 bases and V by 8 bases; bases with no gene match: 4. The CDR3 consists of 14 residues. In germline, CDR1 is ENHRY, CDR2 SYGVKD. The CDR3 DNA sequence: TGTGCCATCGGGGGACTAGCGGGGGTGGAGACCCAGTACTTC. Translating it yields CAIGGLAGVETQYF.

V usage is TRBV6-1 and J usage is TRBJ2-1, with D possibly being TRBD2 (6 bases). This CDR3 is built from 15 residues. Trimming removed 6 bases at V and 3 bases at J, with 15 bases between. CDR1 is MNHNS and CDR2 is SASEGT in the germline V gene. CDR3 protein: CASRNRDSLYNEQFF. The CDR3, as DNA: TGTGCCAGCAGAAACCGGGACTCCCTCTACAATGAGCAGTTCTTC.

The rearrangement joins TRBV4-1 to TRBJ1-1; the D is unclear. This CDR3 region has 14 residues. V shed 1 base and J shed 1 base, with 7 bases lying between them. The germline CDR1 and CDR2 sequences are MGHRA and YSYEKL. CDR3 in amino acids: CASSQGDENTEAFF. CDR3 nucleotides: TGCGCCAGCAGCCAAGGAGACGAGAACACTGAAGCTTTCTTT.

The CDR3 spells CASSDPRTDENYGYTF. The CDR3 DNA sequence: TGTGCCAGCAGCGACCCTCGGACCGACGAAAACTATGGCTACACCTTC. The chain links TRBV2 to TRBJ1-2; D uncertain. The CDR3 totals 16 residues. CDR1 is SNHLY, CDR2 FYNNEI, per germline. Trimming took off 6 bases at V and 2 bases at J, with 19 bases between the two ends.

V usage is TRBV12-3 or TRBV12-4 and J usage is TRBJ1-2, with D hard to call. Trimming shortened V by 7 bases and J by 3 bases, and 9 bases separated the two germline ends. This CDR3 comprises 12 residues. The chain's CDR3 is CASTPGDYGYTF. The CDR3 DNA reads TGTGCCAGCACCCCCGGAGACTATGGCTACACCTTC.

The gene calls are TRBV3-1 (or the pseudogene TRBV3-2) and TRBJ2-7; D is possibly TRBD1 or TRBD2 (5 bases each). This CDR3 comprises 15 residues. V lost 0 bases and J 2 bases, leaving 11 bases between the germline ends. Germline V lookup: CDR1 LGHDT, CDR2 YNNKEL (reference sequence). In DNA, the CDR3 is TGTGCCAGCAGCCAAGATATCAGGGACCCCTACGAGCAGTACTTC. As protein: CASSQDIRDPYEQYF.

The V call is TRBV5-1, the J call TRBJ2-2, with a weak D call TRBD1 (6 bases). The V end lost 2 bases, the J end lost 0 bases, and 11 bases lay between the germline ends. The germline V gene has CDR1 SGHRS and CDR2 YFSETQ. This CDR3 spans 16 amino acids. In DNA form, the CDR3 reads TGCGCCAGCAGCTTTGGAGAGGGGGCGAACACCGGGGAGCTGTTTTTT. Protein sequence: CASSFGEGANTGELFF.

This sequence joins TRBV4-1 and TRBJ1-1; weak D call: TRBD1 (5 bases). V dropped 4 bases and J dropped 8 bases, with 20 bases sitting between them. CDR3 length: 15 amino acids. Germline CDR1 reads MGHRA; CDR2 reads YSYEKL. CDR3 loop: CASSPTAEQGWEAFF. In nucleotides, the CDR3 is TGCGCCAGCAGCCCGACGGCAGAGCAGGGCTGGGAAGCTTTCTTT.